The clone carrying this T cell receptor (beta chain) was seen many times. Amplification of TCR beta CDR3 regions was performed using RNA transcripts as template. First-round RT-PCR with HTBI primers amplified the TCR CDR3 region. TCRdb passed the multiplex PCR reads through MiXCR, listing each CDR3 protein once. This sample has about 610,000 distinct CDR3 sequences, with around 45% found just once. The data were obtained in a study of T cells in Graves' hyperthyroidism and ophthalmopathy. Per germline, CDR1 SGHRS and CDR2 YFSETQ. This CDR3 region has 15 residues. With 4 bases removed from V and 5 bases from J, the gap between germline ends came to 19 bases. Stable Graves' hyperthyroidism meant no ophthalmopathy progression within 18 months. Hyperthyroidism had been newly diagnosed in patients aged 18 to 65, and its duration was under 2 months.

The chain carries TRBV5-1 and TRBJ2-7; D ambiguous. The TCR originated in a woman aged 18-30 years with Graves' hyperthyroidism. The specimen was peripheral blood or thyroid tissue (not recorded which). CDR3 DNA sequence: TGCGCCAGCAGCCCCGGCGGCAGCCAAGTCCACGAGCAGTACTTC. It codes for CASSPGGSQVHEQYF.